The rows below give T cell receptor beta chains drawn from one sample of a study of blood T cell repertoires in COVID-19. TCRdb's copy holds only in-frame clones and misses some; the assay was immunoSEQ multiplex PCR. Among some 200,000 clones listed, 75% to 90% were seen once. The sequencing input was PBMCs or T cells enriched from blood (not recorded which). The receptors derive from a man between 40 and 49 years old who had recovered from COVID-19. CDR3s include the opening cysteine and the closing phenylalanine or tryptophan. Fields, in order: clone size, V gene, J gene, D gene, CDR3 protein, CDR3 DNA. A D gene is named only where the DNA matches it firmly. Size is stated for part of the rows, as once, few or many counts, or as a class when the clone is expanded.

.	TRBV5-1	TRBJ1-1	.	CASSWTGLTNTEAFF	TGCGCCAGCAGCTGGACGGGACTCACGAACACTGAAGCTTTCTTT
.	TRBV3-1/TRBV3-2	TRBJ2-3	TRBD2	CASSHDPSSGGTVDTQYF	TGTGCCAGCAGCCATGACCCCAGCAGCGGGGGGACAGTAGATACGCAGTATTTT
.	TRBV4-2	TRBJ2-3	TRBD2	CASSLGGSLPTDTQYF	TGTGCCAGCAGCCTCGGGGGGTCACTTCCCACAGATACGCAGTATTTT
.	TRBV18	TRBJ2-1	TRBD2	CASSLTSVDYNEQFF	TGTGCCAGCTCACTAACTAGCGTAGACTACAATGAGCAGTTCTTC
once	TRBV19	TRBJ1-1	TRBD1	CASNQGATEAFF	TGTGCCAGTAATCAGGGGGCAACTGAAGCTTTCTTT
.	TRBV3-1/TRBV3-2	TRBJ1-4	.	CASSHRGLDEKLFF	TGTGCCAGCAGCCACAGGGGCTTGGATGAAAAACTGTTTTTT
.	TRBV27	TRBJ1-6	.	CASSFEEGRGSPLHF	TGTGCCAGCAGTTTCGAGGAAGGGAGGGGTTCACCCCTCCACTTT
.	TRBV5-1	TRBJ1-4	.	CASSLGTSWEEKLFF	TGCGCCAGCAGCTTGGGGACCTCCTGGGAGGAAAAACTGTTTTTT
.	TRBV19	TRBJ1-1	.	CASSAGQFMNTEAFF	TGTGCCAGTAGTGCCGGACAGTTCATGAACACTGAAGCTTTCTTT
many	TRBV5-1	TRBJ1-2	TRBD1	CASSLGQGTYGYTF	TGCGCCAGCAGCCTTGGACAGGGAACCTATGGCTACACCTTC
.	TRBV7-2	TRBJ2-7	.	CASSAGASGTSVYF	TGTGCCAGCAGCGCGGGGGCCAGCGGGACCTCGGTGTACTTC
.	TRBV19	TRBJ1-1	TRBD1	CASRRGTGENTEAFF	TGTGCCAGTAGAAGGGGGACAGGGGAGAACACTGAAGCTTTCTTT
.	TRBV27	TRBJ2-1	.	CASSPGYGKVGEQFF	TGTGCCAGCAGTCCCGGGTACGGGAAGGTGGGGGAGCAGTTCTTC
.	TRBV6-5	TRBJ2-1	TRBD2	CASRFPGGSYNEQFF	TGTGCCAGCAGGTTCCCGGGGGGTTCCTACAATGAGCAGTTCTTC
.	TRBV5-1	TRBJ2-1	.	CASSFGGGSYNEQFF	TGCGCCAGCAGCTTTGGGGGCGGCTCCTACAATGAGCAGTTCTTC
.	TRBV7-3	TRBJ2-7	.	CASSRFTGYEQYF	TGTGCCAGCAGCCGATTCACGGGATACGAGCAGTACTTC
.	TRBV9	TRBJ1-1	.	CASSAQGMGTEAFF	TGTGCCAGCAGCGCACAGGGTATGGGCACTGAAGCTTTCTTT
once	TRBV11-2	TRBJ2-7	TRBD2	CASSLREGHSYEQYF	TGTGCCAGCAGCTTACGGGAGGGGCACTCCTACGAGCAGTACTTC
.	TRBV5-1	TRBJ1-2	.	CASSSGGLIYGYTF	TGCGCCAGCAGCTCGGGAGGATTGATCTATGGCTACACCTTC
.	TRBV7-9	TRBJ2-1	.	CASSLGGGEQFF	TGTGCCAGCAGCTTAGGTGGTGGCGAGCAGTTCTTC
.	TRBV1	TRBJ2-4	.	CTSSQGLAVLAKNIQYF	TGCACCAGCAGCCAGGGACTAGCAGTACTAGCCAAAAACATTCAGTACTTC
.	TRBV15	TRBJ2-1	.	CATSRTLLANEQFF	TGTGCCACCAGCCGAACACTTCTAGCTAATGAGCAGTTCTTC
.	TRBV5-1	TRBJ2-1	.	CASRGGFGANEQFF	TGCGCCAGCAGAGGCGGCTTTGGGGCGAATGAGCAGTTCTTC
once	TRBV12-3/TRBV12-4	TRBJ2-2	TRBD1	CASGTGTGELFF	TGTGCCAGCGGGACAGGGACCGGGGAGCTGTTTTTT
.	TRBV3-1/TRBV3-2	TRBJ1-1	.	CASSLTRSNTEAFF	TGTGCCAGCAGCCTGACACGCTCGAACACTGAAGCTTTCTTT
.	TRBV6-2/TRBV6-3	TRBJ2-7	TRBD2	CASSPTSKLLAGSSYEQYF	TGTGCCAGCAGTCCGACCTCCAAATTACTAGCGGGAAGCTCCTACGAGCAGTACTTC
once	TRBV5-6	TRBJ2-1	TRBD2	CASSPPEGTSGGYQFF	TGTGCCAGCAGCCCTCCGGAGGGGACTAGCGGGGGGTATCAGTTCTTC
.	TRBV25-1	TRBJ1-2	.	CASSESSYRDPTTGYTF	TGTGCCAGCAGTGAATCATCCTACAGGGACCCAACTACAGGCTACACCTTC
.	TRBV5-1	TRBJ1-1	.	CASSIGNKNTEAFF	TGCGCCAGCAGCATCGGGAATAAGAACACTGAAGCTTTCTTT